The entry below describes one T cell receptor beta chain. The antigen remains undetermined. Using its own MiXCR run on the 5' RACE reads, TCRdb lists one record per CDR3 protein. This table has hundreds of thousands of distinct CDR3 sequences, 25% to 30% appearing once. The sample belongs to a study of T-cell memory formation after mild COVID-19. The wider study: Most TCR clusters belonged to a single donor.

The CDR3 is 14 amino acids. The V and J ends lost 2 bases and 2 bases respectively, with 9 bases between them. Whole-study findings and limits: Clones shrinking from day 15 to 85 showed even CD4/CD8 mixes; later expanders tilted CD4+.

This TCR derives from an adult woman who had mild COVID-19 (a few samples of this study predate the infection). Cell type and time point are not known. This chain joins TRBV12-3 or TRBV12-4 and TRBJ1-1; no reliable D call. Sample: PBMCs or a T cell subset sorted from them (not recorded which). The CDR3 region has the DNA TGTGCCAGCAGTTTACTGGGTACAAACACTGAAGCTTTCTTT. Translating gives CASSLLGTNTEAFF.